The 21 T cell receptor beta chains below come from one sample, sequenced in a study of T-cell reconstitution after alpha-beta-depleted transplantation in children. Molecular barcoding with unique molecular identifiers was used for the TCRbeta library. Each CDR3 protein is one row after TCRdb ran MiXCR on the PCR reads. This table has around 370,000 distinct CDR3 sequences, approximately 10% appearing once. Source: PBMCs from the stem cell graft donor, taken from the stem cell graft. These receptors all stem from a human donor who donated a stem cell graft to a child with acute lymphoblastic leukemia.

This clonotype appeared a few times. The chain joins TRBV5-1 to TRBJ2-7, with D perhaps TRBD2 (5 bases). Deletions cut 0 bases from V and 3 bases from J, with 10 bases between. Per germline, CDR1 SGHRS and CDR2 YFSETQ. This CDR3 spans 14 amino acids. This CDR3 reads CASSLEAESYEQYF. The CDR3 bases are TGCGCCAGCAGCTTGGAAGCGGAAAGCTACGAGCAGTACTTC. The whole variable domain, filled in from reference TRBV5-1 and TRBJ2-7, reads KAGVTQTPRYLIKTRGQQVTLSCSPISGHRSVSWYQQTPGQGLQFLFEYFSETQRNKGNFPGRFSGRQFSNSRSEMNVSTLELGDSALYLCASSLEAESYEQYFGPGTRLTVT.

The chain recombines TRBV12-3 or TRBV12-4 with TRBJ1-1; no firm D call. V lost 3 bases, J lost 1 base, and 12 bases lay in between. The CDR3 has 15 residues. This chain's CDR3 is CASSFSLGGNTEAFF. CDR3 coding DNA: TGTGCCAGCAGTTTTTCCTTAGGTGGGAACACTGAAGCTTTCTTT.

Only a few counts were recorded for this clonotype. This chain links TRBV12-3 or TRBV12-4 with TRBJ2-5; 10 bases align to TRBD1. This CDR3 spans 16 amino acids. V lost 6 bases, J lost 5 bases, and 12 bases stayed unmatched. In DNA form, the CDR3 reads TGTGCCAGCAGACGGGACAGGGGTGTATTTGGTGAGACCCAGTACTTC. Protein: CASRRDRGVFGETQYF.

In this sample, this clonotype turned up a few times. The chain carries TRBV20-1 and TRBJ2-5, with TRBD1 identical over 7 bases. With V trimmed by 4 bases and J by 5 bases, 7 bases remained unmatched. The CDR3 covers 13 residues. Germline CDR1 is DFQATT and CDR2 is SNEGSKA (reference sequence). The CDR3 here is CSATPFRGETQYF. The CDR3, as DNA: TGCAGTGCTACTCCCTTCAGGGGGGAGACCCAGTACTTC.

V and J are TRBV30 and TRBJ1-1; D is possibly TRBD1 (6 bases). Trimming removed 4 bases at V and 0 bases at J, with 9 bases between. The CDR3 sequence is 13 residues long. Germline assignment: CDR1 GTSNPN and CDR2 SVGIG (reference sequence). DNA of the CDR3: TGTGCCTGGAAGGGACAAATGAACACTGAAGCTTTCTTT. It yields the protein CAWKGQMNTEAFF.

This clonotype was recorded a few times. The rearrangement joins TRBV5-1 to TRBJ2-6; TRBD1 or TRBD2 may be the D gene (5 bases each). This CDR3 comprises 18 residues. Germline V gene lookup returns CDR1 SGHRS and CDR2 YFSETQ. V was clipped by 0 bases and J by 0 bases, with 13 bases between them. The CDR3 nucleotides are TGCGCCAGCAGCTTGGGCCAGGGAGTCCTCTCTGGGGCCAACGTCCTGACTTTC. Protein product: CASSLGQGVLSGANVLTF.

As concerns this clonotype: A junction end diverges from the germline sequence, so it may reflect a read error. V usage is TRBV29-1 and J usage is TRBJ1-2; tentatively, D is TRBD1 (5 bases). The CDR3 runs 16 residues. Germline CDR1 SQVTM, CDR2 ANQGSEA. The CDR3 DNA follows: TGCAGCCCACTCCCAAGCTTGGGGGGTTTGGGGCATGGGTACACCTTC. Encoded protein: CSPLPSLGGLGHGYTF.

The chain is built from TRBV7-9 and TRBJ1-1, with D hard to call. The CDR3 sequence is 15 residues long. The germline gives CDR1 SEHNR, CDR2 FQNEAQ (reference sequence). V was trimmed by 3 bases and J by 1 base, leaving 12 bases between them. CDR3 sequence (DNA): TGTGCCAGCAGCTTCGTAATGTATAAGAACACTGAAGCTTTCTTT. This encodes CASSFVMYKNTEAFF.

This clonotype was detected only a few times. The chain uses TRBV7-2 and TRBJ2-1; 8 nucleotides match TRBD2. J lost 6 bases, V lost 1 base, and 5 bases had no gene match. The CDR3 is 15 residues long. Germline V gene lookup returns CDR1 SGHTA and CDR2 FQGNSA. In nucleotides, the CDR3 is TGTGCCAGCAGCTTAGTACTAGCGGAAACCAATGAGCAGTTCTTC. Protein product: CASSLVLAETNEQFF.

The rearrangement links TRBV4-1 to TRBJ2-1; D may be TRBD1 or TRBD2 (5 bases each). CDR1 is MGHRA, CDR2 YSYEKL, per germline. The CDR3 has 13 residues. V was clipped by 1 base and J by 7 bases, with 8 bases between them. The CDR3 DNA follows: TGCGCCAGCAGCCAAGGGGGGTGGAATGAGCAGTTCTTC. Protein sequence: CASSQGGWNEQFF.

CDR3 protein: CASSLTDGELFF. The CDR3 nucleotides are TGTGCCAGCAGTTTGACAGACGGGGAGCTGTTTTTT. This chain uses TRBV2 with TRBJ2-2; D is possibly TRBD1 (5 bases). The CDR3 is 12 amino acids. Germline loops: CDR1 SNHLY, CDR2 FYNNEI. Trimming removed 5 bases from V and 7 bases from J, with 8 bases in between.

The CDR3 here is CASSTTSVQETQYF. The DNA of the CDR3 is TGTGCCAGCAGCACGACTAGCGTCCAAGAGACCCAGTACTTC. The rearrangement uses TRBV5-5 and TRBJ2-5; 8 bases agree with TRBD2. Trimming cost V 4 bases and J 1 base; bases outside gene matches: 3. The CDR3 extends over 14 amino acids. The germline V gene has CDR1 SGHKS and CDR2 YYEKEE (reference sequence).

This clonotype was counted only a few times. The rearrangement links TRBV12-3 or TRBV12-4 to TRBJ2-1, with a possible D match to TRBD2 (5 bases). V was pared by 1 base and J by 2 bases, with 9 bases between. The CDR3 loop spans 15 amino acids. The CDR3 sequence is CASSLGASPYNEQFF. CDR3 DNA: TGTGCCAGCAGTTTAGGGGCTAGCCCCTACAATGAGCAGTTCTTC.

This clonotype has at least ten counts. J is TRBJ2-1 and V is TRBV4-3; 9 bases match TRBD2. The V and J ends lost 1 base and 0 bases, in that order; junction bases with no gene match: 4. This CDR3 comprises 17 residues. Germline CDR1 and CDR2: LGHNA and YSLEER. CDR3 DNA sequence: TGCGCCAGCAGCCAAGGTAGCGGGGGTTACTCCTACAATGAGCAGTTCTTC. It yields the protein CASSQGSGGYSYNEQFF.

The chain employs TRBV19 and TRBJ2-3; D is ambiguous. The V gene's germline CDR1 is LNHDA and CDR2 SQIVND (reference sequence). The CDR3 is 12 residues long. V lost 0 bases and J 5 bases, leaving 3 bases between the germline ends. The CDR3 region is CASSIERDTQYF. CDR3 DNA sequence: TGTGCCAGTAGTATAGAAAGAGATACGCAGTATTTT.

This clonotype has a handful of counts. An end of the junction differs from the germline gene, which may be a read error. The gene calls are TRBV7-7 and TRBJ2-5; TRBD2 is a possible D gene (6 bases). The germline CDR1 and CDR2 sequences are SSHAT and FNYEAQ (reference sequence). This CDR3 comprises 15 residues. The CDR3 DNA sequence: TGTGCTAGCAGCTTAGCGGACGACGGTCCTAGGACCCAGTACTTC. Its translation is CASSLADDGPRTQYF.

This clonotype is medium-sized (0.01 to 0.1%) in the sample. The gene calls are TRBV5-1 and TRBJ2-7, with a weak D call TRBD2 (6 bases). From germline, CDR1 is SGHRS and CDR2 YFSETQ. The CDR3 is 14 amino acids. Trimming removed 4 bases at V and 7 bases at J, with 18 bases between. The CDR3 DNA reads TGCGCCAGCAGCGCCAAATCCGTTCGGGAGGAGCAGTACTTC. Encoded protein: CASSAKSVREEQYF. The complete variable domain, with remaining parts taken from reference TRBV5-1 and TRBJ2-7, reads KAGVTQTPRYLIKTRGQQVTLSCSPISGHRSVSWYQQTPGQGLQFLFEYFSETQRNKGNFPGRFSGRQFSNSRSEMNVSTLELGDSALYLCASSAKSVREEQYFGPGTRLTVT.

In this sample, this clonotype turned up a few times. The chain employs TRBV11-2 and TRBJ2-1; the D is unclear. V lost 8 bases, J lost 5 bases, and 13 bases lay in between. Germline values: CDR1 SGHAT, CDR2 FQNNGV. CDR3 length: 13 amino acids. The CDR3 nucleotides are TGTGCCAGCGATGATTGGGGTGACAATGAGCAGTTCTTC. Translating it yields CASDDWGDNEQFF.

At least ten counts were recorded for this clonotype. J is TRBJ2-1 and V is TRBV20-1; 8 bases fit TRBD2. This CDR3 is 15 amino acids long. Looked up from germline, CDR1 is DFQATT and CDR2 is SNEGSKA (reference sequence). Trimming cost V 0 bases and J 8 bases; bases outside gene matches: 9. The CDR3 region has the DNA TGCAGTGCTAGAGACGTGGGACTAGGGTGGGATGAGCAGTTCTTC. Protein: CSARDVGLGWDEQFF.

This clonotype has just a few counts. This chain connects TRBV28 to TRBJ2-1; D uncertain. The germline V gene encodes CDR1 MDHEN and CDR2 SYDVKM. V lost 4 bases to trimming and J lost 8 bases, with 6 bases between them. The CDR3 consists of 11 residues. This CDR3 reads CASSSMDEQFF. CDR3 sequence (DNA): TGTGCCAGCAGTTCAATGGATGAGCAGTTCTTC.

The sample holds many counts of this clonotype. V is TRBV5-5 and J is TRBJ1-1; D possibly corresponds to TRBD1 (5 bases). Trimming left V 4 bases short and J 2 bases short, with 18 bases between. The length of the CDR3 is 16 residues. Germline V gene sequence: CDR1 SGHKS, CDR2 YYEKEE (reference sequence). The CDR3 sequence: CASSPGGWGINTEAFF. DNA for the CDR3: TGTGCCAGCAGCCCCGGGGGTTGGGGGATAAACACTGAAGCTTTCTTT.